A single T cell receptor beta chain is shown here with its context. Positive CCR7 selection of CD45RO-negative cells yielded the naive CD8 cells, and terminally differentiated effector memory CD45RA+ cells were excluded. CDR3 length: 17 residues. Germline V gene data show CDR1 as SGDLS and CDR2 as YYNGEE. V gave up 0 bases and J gave up 1 base; unmatched junction bases: 6. The run depth of the assay was deep. Replicate PCRs from sorted subsets contained around 200 ng DNA, which is around 30,000 T cell genomes. Profiling relied on immunoSEQ multiplex PCR, and the TCRdb table lists in-frame clones only, not all of them. Counted here are about 800,000 clones, approximately 97% occurring once; the ten biggest clones make up about 0.25%. This record comes from a study of shared clonotypes between healthy human individuals. At the level of the study: Aged between 18 and 49, the donors were a couple of women and three men. A donor's plate count was three for CD4 naive and three for CD4 memory; CD8 naive had two and CD8 memory one.

The rearrangement joins TRBV9 to TRBJ2-1; TRBD1 matches 8 bases. Sequenced material: naive CD8+ T cells sorted from blood. The receptor's source is a man under 40 in good health. CDR3 in DNA: TGTGCCAGCAGCGTAGACGGCAGGGGGCTTTCCTACAATGAGCAGTTCTTC. It yields the protein CASSVDGRGLSYNEQFF.